Listed here are 20 T cell receptor beta chains from one sample, sequenced in a study of Ad26.COV2.S vaccination and SARS-CoV-2 variants. Some clones are missing from TCRdb's copy, which holds only in-frame ones; the method was immunoSEQ multiplex PCR. The sample lists 380,000 or so clones; less than 90% were seen once. Noted treatment: some 19 received Ad26.COV2.S at low or high dose, single or two shots; roughly 5 received placebo; per-sample allocation not given. Repertoires come from day 63 after the first vaccine or placebo injection. The sequencing here drew on peripheral blood, taken in a trial of Ad26.COV2.S vaccine versus placebo. These receptors were obtained from a person aged 18-60 years who received the Ad26.COV2.S COVID-19 vaccine or a placebo.

V and J are TRBV19 and TRBJ1-1; D is unclear. The germline V and J ends were trimmed by 4 bases and 8 bases, with 23 bases remaining between them. The CDR3 sequence is 16 residues long. CDR1 is LNHDA and CDR2 is SQIVND in the germline V gene (reference sequence). CDR3 in DNA: TGTGCCAGTAGTACCCCGGTTGGTCCTATTACTACCGAAGCTTTCTTT. This gives the protein CASSTPVGPITTEAFF.

This clone appeared once. CDR3 in DNA: TGCAGCGTTGGGGTGGGGGGCTCGAGCGAGCAGTACTTC. Translated, it gives CSVGVGGSSEQYF. The chain recombines TRBV29-1 with TRBJ2-7; D is perhaps TRBD1 or TRBD2 (6 bases each). In germline, CDR1 is SQVTM, CDR2 ANQGSEA. V lost 4 bases to trimming and J lost 6 bases, with 16 bases between them. The CDR3 length is 13 residues.

The chain couples TRBV9 to TRBJ2-1, with D possibly called TRBD1 or TRBD2 (5 bases each). CDR3 size: 14 residues. In germline, CDR1 is SGDLS, CDR2 YYNGEE. Trimming removed 0 bases at V and 7 bases at J, with 11 bases between. For the CDR3, the DNA is TGTGCCAGCAGCGTAGAAAGTGGGGGAAATGAGCAGTTCTTC. It specifies CASSVESGGNEQFF. Together with reference TRBV9 and TRBJ2-1, the CDR3 gives the full variable domain: DSGVTQTPKHLITATGQRVTLRCSPRSGDLSVYWYQQSLDQGLQFLIQYYNGEERAKGNILERFSAQQFPDLHSELNLSSLELGDSALYFCASSVESGGNEQFFGPGTRLTVL.

Concerning this clone: This CDR3 is also generated by other DNA sequences in the sample. J is TRBJ2-5 and V is TRBV12-3 or TRBV12-4; D possibly corresponds to TRBD1 (6 bases). V was trimmed by 6 bases and J by 2 bases, leaving 7 bases between them. The length of the CDR3 is 12 residues. The CDR3 loop reads CASSGQQETQYF. CDR3 sequence (DNA): TGTGCCAGCAGCGGACAGCAAGAGACCCAGTACTTC.

The sample holds one count of this clone. The V gene is TRBV14, the J gene TRBJ2-1; 9 bases line up with TRBD2. The CDR3 is 17 residues long. After removal of 2 bases from V and 4 bases from J, the junction contained 9 bases not matched to a gene. Germline loops: CDR1 SGHDN, CDR2 FVKESK. CDR3 DNA sequence: TGTGCCAGCAGCCAACTACTTACTAGCGGGCGGTACAATGAGCAGTTCTTC. Translating it yields CASSQLLTSGRYNEQFF.

The CDR3 reads CASKRGPGDIGELFF. The CDR3 region has the DNA TGTGCCAGCAAACGAGGACCTGGAGACATCGGGGAGCTGTTTTTT. V and J are TRBV14 and TRBJ2-2; D not resolved. The germline gives CDR1 SGHDN, CDR2 FVKESK. The CDR3 length is 15 residues. Trimming removed 7 bases at V and 7 bases at J, with 19 bases between.

The V gene is TRBV7-9, the J gene TRBJ2-3; D may match TRBD1 or TRBD2 (6 bases each). The germline V gene has CDR1 SEHNR and CDR2 FQNEAQ (reference sequence). V was pared by 5 bases and J by 3 bases, with 21 bases between. The CDR3 totals 17 residues. The CDR3 reads CASSPLGFGGLTDTQYF. CDR3 nucleotide sequence: TGTGCCAGCAGCCCACTAGGCTTTGGGGGGCTAACAGATACGCAGTATTTT. The full variable domain, its missing parts supplied by reference TRBV7-9 and TRBJ2-3, is DTGVSQNPRHKITKRGQNVTFRCDPISEHNRLYWYRQTLGQGPEFLTYFQNEAQLEKSRLLSDRFSAERPKGSFSTLEIQRTEQGDSAMYLCASSPLGFGGLTDTQYFGPGTRLTVL.

The genes are TRBV28 and TRBJ1-2; 8 nucleotides match TRBD1. CDR1 is MDHEN and CDR2 is SYDVKM in the germline V gene. The CDR3 consists of 17 residues. The J segment lost 3 bases and the V segment lost 4 bases, leaving 13 bases of the junction unmatched. The CDR3 sequence is CASSSYPGTGPDYGYTF. The CDR3 DNA reads TGTGCCAGCAGTTCGTATCCCGGGACAGGTCCGGACTATGGCTACACCTTC.

This clone showed up just once. The gene calls are TRBV5-1 and TRBJ2-3; possible D gene TRBD1, 5 bases. Per germline, CDR1 SGHRS and CDR2 YFSETQ. This CDR3 has 14 residues. Trimming took off 0 bases at V and 4 bases at J, with 9 bases between the two ends. The CDR3 DNA sequence: TGCGCCAGCAGCTTGGAGGGGCGGTCAGATACGCAGTATTTT. This gives the protein CASSLEGRSDTQYF. The variable domain in full, completed from reference TRBV5-1 and TRBJ2-3, reads KAGVTQTPRYLIKTRGQQVTLSCSPISGHRSVSWYQQTPGQGLQFLFEYFSETQRNKGNFPGRFSGRQFSNSRSEMNVSTLELGDSALYLCASSLEGRSDTQYFGPGTRLTVL.

The chain combines TRBV28 with TRBJ1-1; possibly TRBD1 for D (6 bases). The germline V gene has CDR1 MDHEN and CDR2 SYDVKM. The CDR3 has 12 amino acids. The V and J ends lost 6 bases and 7 bases respectively, with 12 bases between them. CDR3 loop: CASSPGQIEAFF. The DNA for the CDR3 is TGTGCCAGCAGCCCCGGACAGATTGAAGCTTTCTTT.

This clone was seen a single time. The V call is TRBV18, the J call TRBJ1-5, with no clear D. CDR3 length: 15 amino acids. Germline V gene lookup returns CDR1 KGHSH and CDR2 LQKENI. V was cut by 9 bases and J by 2 bases, with 17 bases left in between. The CDR3 reads CASSAGVVGNQPQHF. In nucleotides, the CDR3 is TGTGCCAGTTCGGCTGGGGTGGTGGGCAATCAGCCCCAGCATTTT.

This clone was recorded once. This chain links TRBV19 with TRBJ1-1; 8 bases map to TRBD1. CDR1 is LNHDA, CDR2 SQIVND, per germline (reference sequence). The trim removed 7 bases at V and 7 bases at J, leaving 8 bases unmatched. The length of the CDR3 is 13 residues. CDR3: CASTDRGIGEAFF. The CDR3 DNA reads as TGTGCCAGTACCGACAGGGGTATTGGTGAAGCTTTCTTT.

The J gene is TRBJ2-3, the V gene TRBV7-9, with TRBD1 identical over 9 bases. V lost 4 bases and J lost 3; bases outside the gene matches: 11. Germline CDR1 reads SEHNR; CDR2 reads FQNEAQ (reference sequence). CDR3 length: 17 residues. The DNA for the CDR3 is TGTGCCAGCAGCTCCCCCTTCGTGACAGGGGGAACAGATACGCAGTATTTT. This sequence encodes CASSSPFVTGGTDTQYF.

The chain carries TRBV5-4 and TRBJ2-1, with 7 bases identical to TRBD2. V was clipped by 6 bases and J by 1 base; unmatched bases: 10. This CDR3 has 16 amino acids. CDR1 and CDR2 from the germline V gene are SGHNT and YYREEE (reference sequence). CDR3 bases: TGTGCCAGCACCTCCGGGGGGTGGGCGTCCTACAATGAGCAGTTCTTC. This sequence encodes CASTSGGWASYNEQFF.

CDR3 in DNA: TGCAGCGTCTGGACAGGGTCCCTTTCGGCGAACACCGGGGAGCTGTTTTTT. Its translation is CSVWTGSLSANTGELFF. The rearrangement links TRBV29-1 to TRBJ2-2; 8 bases agree with TRBD1. The CDR3 contains 17 residues. From germline, CDR1 is SQVTM and CDR2 ANQGSEA. V shed 6 bases, J shed 0 bases, and the junction held 12 bases outside the gene matches.

The chain recombines TRBV12-5 with TRBJ2-1; 10 positions match TRBD1. The CDR3 is 15 amino acids. V was pared by 4 bases and J by 6 bases, with 6 bases of the junction left unmatched. CDR1 is LGHNT, CDR2 FRNRAP, per germline. The CDR3 loop is CASGSRDRGFNEQFF. The CDR3 DNA follows: TGTGCTAGTGGTTCCCGGGACAGGGGATTCAATGAGCAGTTCTTC.

The gene calls are TRBV24-1 and TRBJ1-5; 8 positions agree with TRBD1. There are 14 residues in the CDR3. The J segment lost 6 bases and the V segment lost 7 bases, leaving 7 bases of the junction unmatched. CDR1 and CDR2 from the germline V gene are KGHDR and SFDVKD. CDR3 DNA: TGTGCCACCAGCCCAGGGGGCGCGGGTCAGCCCCAGCATTTT. Protein sequence: CATSPGGAGQPQHF.

In its sample, this clone was seen once. The chain carries TRBV4-3 and TRBJ1-1; no definite D call. Trimming cost V 1 base and J 5 bases, with 8 bases left between them. CDR1 and CDR2 (germline): LGHNA, YSLEER. The CDR3 contains 13 residues. CDR3: CASSQVAGTEAFF. The CDR3 nucleotides read TGCGCCAGCAGCCAAGTTGCGGGGACTGAAGCTTTCTTT.

This clone was seen only a few times. The genes are TRBV7-9 and TRBJ1-5; D possibly corresponds to TRBD1 (6 bases). The CDR3 loop spans 13 amino acids. The germline CDR1 and CDR2 sequences are SEHNR and FQNEAQ (reference sequence). Trimming shortened V by 3 bases and J by 8 bases, and 11 bases separated the two germline ends. The CDR3 nucleotides read TGTGCCAGCAGCTTGGGGGGCTCAGAGCCCCAGCATTTT. Its protein product is CASSLGGSEPQHF.

This clone was seen only once. The CDR3 DNA follows: TGTGCCAGCTCACCAGGGGGTAACTATGGCTACACCTTC. It specifies CASSPGGNYGYTF. The chain is built from TRBV18 and TRBJ1-2; a weak D match, TRBD1 (5 bases). CDR1 and CDR2 from the germline V gene are KGHSH and LQKENI. The V end was cut by 2 bases, the J end by 1 base, with 5 bases between. This CDR3 spans 13 amino acids.